A selection of T cell receptor beta chains follows, all from one sample in a study of CD8+ T cells in alopecia areata. Only in-frame clones appear in the TCRdb table, and some are missing; sequencing was by immunoSEQ multiplex PCR. Here the sample spans around 210,000 clones, approximately 60% being singletons. The sample taken for sequencing was CD8+ T cells sorted from blood. The receptors originated from a human donor in good health. Each CDR3 is given with its conserved first and last residue. Each record gives: D gene, V gene, J gene, clone size, CDR3 protein, CDR3 DNA. D genes are given only for firm matches. Size values are once, few and many counts, or a class for expanded clones, and some rows have none.

>NA|TRBV6-5|TRBJ1-2|NA
CASSYAVTNYGYTF
TGTGCCAGCAGTTACGCCGTGACTAACTATGGCTACACCTTC
>NA|TRBV23-1|TRBJ1-2|NA
CASSQRVGPNYGYTF
TGCGCCAGCAGTCAACGGGTAGGGCCTAACTATGGCTACACCTTC
>NA|TRBV27|TRBJ2-2|once
CASSLSGELFF
TGTGCCAGCAGTTTATCCGGGGAGCTGTTTTTT
>NA|TRBV19|TRBJ2-1|NA
CASSIVNTLFYNEQFF
TGTGCCAGTAGTATCGTCAACACCCTATTTTACAATGAGCAGTTCTTC
>TRBD1|TRBV7-9|TRBJ2-5|NA
CASSWQGAPRGETQYF
TGTGCCAGCAGCTGGCAGGGGGCGCCCCGGGGAGAGACCCAGTACTTC
>NA|TRBV29-1|TRBJ1-2|few
CSVTVALNYGYTF
TGCAGCGTGACAGTAGCCCTAAACTATGGCTACACCTTC
>NA|TRBV7-2|TRBJ1-5|NA
CASSLERGRQHF
TGTGCCAGCAGCTTAGAGAGGGGGAGGCAGCATTTT
>NA|TRBV30|TRBJ1-2|NA
CSVGENYGYTF
TGCTCGGTAGGGGAGAACTATGGCTACACCTTC
>TRBD2|TRBV5-1|TRBJ2-5|few
CASSSGRAMGQETQYF
TGCGCCAGCAGCTCGGGGAGGGCAATGGGACAAGAGACCCAGTACTTC
>NA|TRBV29-1|TRBJ2-7|few
CSVVSVAYEQYF
TGCAGCGTTGTTTCCGTAGCCTACGAGCAGTACTTC
>NA|TRBV9|TRBJ1-1|NA
CASSPRLGDTEAFF
TGTGCCAGCAGCCCTAGACTAGGGGACACTGAAGCTTTCTTT
>NA|TRBV11-2|TRBJ2-7|NA
CASSPPDPTQYF
TGTGCCAGCAGCCCCCCCGACCCTACTCAGTACTTC
>TRBD2|TRBV9|TRBJ2-5|NA
CASSDSGGRETQYF
TGTGCCAGCAGCGATAGCGGGGGCAGGGAGACCCAGTACTTC
>TRBD2|TRBV13|TRBJ2-7|NA
CASSPQGSGGSYEQYF
TGTGCCAGCAGCCCCCAGGGTAGCGGGGGAAGCTACGAGCAGTACTTC
>NA|TRBV25-1|TRBJ1-5|NA
CASSEGDQPQHF
TGTGCCAGCAGTGAGGGGGATCAGCCCCAGCATTTT
>TRBD2|TRBV18|TRBJ2-7|NA
CASSPASGSYEQYF
TGTGCCAGCTCACCAGCTAGCGGCTCCTACGAGCAGTACTTC
>TRBD1|TRBV23-1|TRBJ1-2|NA
CASSQSVGDSYGYTF
TGCGCCAGCAGTCAATCGGTGGGGGACAGCTATGGCTACACCTTC
>TRBD2|TRBV29-1|TRBJ2-1|NA
CSLAANNEQFF
TGCAGCCTAGCGGCCAACAATGAGCAGTTCTTC
>NA|TRBV12-5|TRBJ2-7|NA
CASGLGHYEQYF
TGTGCTAGTGGTTTGGGCCATTACGAGCAGTACTTC
>TRBD1|TRBV27|TRBJ1-2|NA
CASSPGQGIWYGYTF
TGTGCCAGCAGTCCCGGACAGGGGATCTGGTATGGCTACACCTTC
>TRBD1|TRBV5-4|TRBJ1-3|few
CASSLTGDSGGNTIYF
TGTGCCAGCAGCTTAACAGGGGATTCGGGAGGAAACACCATATATTTT
>TRBD2|TRBV27|TRBJ2-3|NA
CASSFSTSGGDTQYF
TGTGCCAGCAGTTTTTCGACTAGCGGGGGAGATACGCAGTATTTT
>NA|TRBV2|TRBJ1-4|few
CAIPQGTNEKLFF
TGTGCCATCCCACAAGGAACTAATGAAAAACTGTTTTTT
>TRBD2|TRBV15|TRBJ2-1|NA
CATSREGGAGGGNEQFF
TGTGCCACCAGCAGAGAAGGAGGAGCGGGGGGCGGGAATGAGCAGTTCTTC
>TRBD1|TRBV9|TRBJ1-1|NA
CASSVGDRNTEAFF
TGTGCCAGCAGCGTAGGGGACAGGAACACTGAAGCTTTCTTT
>NA|TRBV9|TRBJ2-3|NA
CASSVGTASTDTQYF
TGTGCCAGCAGCGTCGGAACAGCTAGCACAGATACGCAGTATTTT